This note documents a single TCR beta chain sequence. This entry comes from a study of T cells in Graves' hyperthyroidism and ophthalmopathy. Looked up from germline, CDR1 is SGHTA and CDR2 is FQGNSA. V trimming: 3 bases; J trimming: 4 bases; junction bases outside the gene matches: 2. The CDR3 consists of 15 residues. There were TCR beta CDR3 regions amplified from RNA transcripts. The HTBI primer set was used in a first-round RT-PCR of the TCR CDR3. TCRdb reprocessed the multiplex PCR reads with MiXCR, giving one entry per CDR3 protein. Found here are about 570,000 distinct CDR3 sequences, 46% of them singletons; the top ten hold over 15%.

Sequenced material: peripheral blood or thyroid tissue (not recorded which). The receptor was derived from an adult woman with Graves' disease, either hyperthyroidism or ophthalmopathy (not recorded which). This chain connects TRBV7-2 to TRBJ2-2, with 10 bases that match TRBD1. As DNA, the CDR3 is TGTGCCAGCAGCTTCCGGGACAGGGGCACCGGGGAGCTGTTTTTT. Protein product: CASSFRDRGTGELFF.